This T cell receptor (beta chain) came from a study of cytomegalovirus exposure and HLA in healthy donors. Primers for the PCR totalled 60 Vbeta and 13 Jbeta. Libraries were prepared by immunoSEQ multiplex PCR; TCRdb keeps only in-frame clonotypes and omits some of them. The sample records 100,000 to 150,000 clones, around 69% being singletons. CDR1 SEHNR and CDR2 FQNEAQ come from the germline V gene (reference sequence). V lost 0 bases to trimming and J lost 0 bases, with 8 bases between them. This CDR3 has 16 residues. Donors showed nominal health when sampled, although they likely had unrecorded immune exposures. Unrecorded for this donor was the CMV serostatus.

The source material was PBMCs. The TCR was taken from a human donor in good health. This chain uses TRBV7-9 with TRBJ2-2; D gene ambiguous. The CDR3 DNA follows: TGTGCCAGCAGCTTAGCGGGCGACGCGAACACCGGGGAGCTGTTTTTT. Its protein product is CASSLAGDANTGELFF.